This T cell receptor (beta chain) was documented in a study of CD8 T cells in Susac syndrome (dated by TCRdb to 2018 to 2020). Regarding the research as a whole: Repertoire sequencing was used to test whether CD8+ T cell activation and differentiation in Susac syndrome was antigen driven. CD8+ T cell repertoire clonality was compared between about a dozen healthy donors, roughly 14 Susac syndrome patients and some 15 multiple sclerosis patients.

About this clonotype itself: The clone's antigen remains unknown. The sample holds no much larger clone one base away, and base qualities are not on file.

The research as a whole found: The number of individuals in the TCR sequencing and HLA analysis was recognized as being relatively small.

Peripheral blood CD8+ and CD4+ T cells from healthy donors, Susac syndrome patients and multiple sclerosis patients were profiled using high-throughput TCR beta sequencing. Multiple sclerosis controls were treatment-naive patients with stable or active relapsing-remitting disease fulfilling revised McDonald criteria. Bulk CD8+ and CD4+ T cells were purified magnetically by negative isolation, whereas CD8+ TEMRA cells were enriched by FACS. Blood was drawn into EDTA tubes, processed within 24 hours, and PBMCs were isolated by density gradient centrifugation. PBMCs intended for TCR sequencing were cryopreserved in liquid nitrogen and thawed later in a water bath at 37 degrees C. The sorted or isolated CD4+, CD8+ and CD8+ TEMRA cells had a purity of 90% or higher. V loses 6 bases, J loses 1 base, and the germline ends lie 12 bases apart. Looking up the germline V gene (reference sequence) yields CDR1 LNHDA and CDR2 SQIVND. The CDR3 holds 15 amino acids from the cysteine to the phenylalanine. Of all the DNA, just the CDR3 is kept, 45 bases in frame from base 1.

RNA was extracted using the RNeasy kit, and about 0.5 to 1 ug of the RNA was reverse transcribed with random hexamers. The immunoSEQ multiplex PCR assay, covering 54 Vbeta and 13 Jbeta segments, was used to amplify TCR beta CDR3 regions. Bias from PCR amplification was corrected by using a synthetic template baseline for primer optimization and for computational correction. The study's own analysis went as follows. Reads were annotated to V, D and J genes according to IMGT and were analyzed with immunoSEQ Analyzer, with only productive sequences retained. Clonality was calculated as one minus the Shannon entropy normalized by log2 of the number of productive unique sequences. Public and private clones were assessed among the 100 most prevalent clones of each patient and control. A clone was defined as Susac-specific if it was absent from the healthy and MS cohorts, from about 1,100 published viral clones and from other ImmuneACCESS disease sequences. TCRdb took the public reads, trimmed them with fastp at Q25, ran MiXCR for clone calling and kept in-frame beta chains. Each CDR3 protein appears once, grouped with its most common genes and DNA. None of the V and J calls come from the authors' own analysis; TCRdb made them. For this sample there are under 200,000 distinct CDR3 sequences; 95% appear just once. About 0.15% of the sample is taken by the ten largest.

Material: CD8+ T cells from PBMCs. This receptor was taken from a human donor with multiple sclerosis. This sequence uses TRBV19 and TRBJ2-2; the D segment could be TRBD2, given 6 matching bases. The CDR3 protein sequence reads: CASSVGGLNTGELFF. Read as DNA, the sequence is TGTGCCAGTAGCGTTGGGGGGTTGAACACCGGGGAGCTGTTTTTT.